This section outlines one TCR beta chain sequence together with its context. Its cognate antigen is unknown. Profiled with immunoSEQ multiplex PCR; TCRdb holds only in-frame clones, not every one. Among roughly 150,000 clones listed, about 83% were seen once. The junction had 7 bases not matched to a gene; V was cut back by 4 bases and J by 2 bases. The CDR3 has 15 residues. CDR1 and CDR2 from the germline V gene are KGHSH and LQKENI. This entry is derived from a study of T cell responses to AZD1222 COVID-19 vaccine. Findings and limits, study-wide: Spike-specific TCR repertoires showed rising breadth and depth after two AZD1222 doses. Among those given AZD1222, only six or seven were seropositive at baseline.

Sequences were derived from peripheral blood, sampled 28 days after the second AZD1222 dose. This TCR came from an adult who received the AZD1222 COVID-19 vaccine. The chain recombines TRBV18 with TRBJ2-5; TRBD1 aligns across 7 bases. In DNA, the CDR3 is TGTGCCAGCTCACACCGACAGGGAGAACAAGAGACCCAGTACTTC. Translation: CASSHRQGEQETQYF.